Listed below are T cell receptor beta chains from one sample, sequenced in a study of cytomegalovirus exposure and HLA in healthy donors. Some clones are missing from TCRdb's copy, which holds only in-frame ones; the method was immunoSEQ multiplex PCR. The sample comprises fewer than 200,000 clones, 80% of which are singletons, and 0.5% to 0.8% rests with the top ten. Input material: PBMCs. Receptors were obtained from a boy aged 5-17 years in good health and CMV-seronegative. CDR3s include the opening cysteine and the closing phenylalanine or tryptophan. Fields, in order: V gene, D gene, clone size, J gene, CDR3 DNA, CDR3 protein. A D gene is named only where the DNA matches it firmly. Only part of the rows carry a size: once, few, many, or a class if the clone is expanded.

TRBV15	TRBD1	.	TRBJ1-2	TGTGCCACCAGCAGAGAAGAAGAAGGGGGCGGCGGCTACACCTTC	CATSREEEGGGGYTF
TRBV18	.	.	TRBJ1-1	TGTGCCAGCTCACCACCGGCCAGGGCCCCTGAAGCTTTCTTT	CASSPPARAPEAFF
TRBV18	.	once	TRBJ2-5	TGTGCCAGCTCACCACCGGTGTTCAGTCAAGAGACCCAGTACTTC	CASSPPVFSQETQYF
TRBV7-6	TRBD1	once	TRBJ2-5	TGTGCCAGCAGCTTAGCCCCTTGGGGGGACAGGAAGACCCAGTACTTC	CASSLAPWGDRKTQYF
TRBV30	TRBD1	.	TRBJ2-7	TGTGCCTGGAGTCTCCCCCGTGTGACAGGGGGCTTCTACGAGCAGTACTTC	CAWSLPRVTGGFYEQYF
TRBV10-1	.	.	TRBJ2-3	TGCGCCAGCAGTGCGCACCGCAGGGCAGATACGCAGTATTTT	CASSAHRRADTQYF
TRBV7-3	TRBD1	few	TRBJ2-7	TGTGCCAGCAGCCCCGGACAGGGGACCCCGTACTTC	CASSPGQGTPYF
TRBV2	.	.	TRBJ1-6	TGTGCCAGCAGGTATCAGGGAAATAATTCACCCCTCCACTTT	CASRYQGNNSPLHF
TRBV7-9	TRBD1	few	TRBJ1-1	TGTTCCAGCACCACAGGGGGGAAGAGGAACACTGAAGCTTTCTTT	CSSTTGGKRNTEAFF
TRBV5-6	TRBD1	.	TRBJ1-2	TGTGCCAGCAGCTTAGGCACAGGGGGCCTCTATGGCTACACCTTC	CASSLGTGGLYGYTF
TRBV9	.	.	TRBJ1-4	TGTGCCAGCAGCGCCTTTACCGGGACGGGGGGTGAAAAACTGTTTTTT	CASSAFTGTGGEKLFF
TRBV10-3	.	.	TRBJ1-1	TGTGCCATCAGTGAGTCGAACGGGGGCACTGAAGCTTTCTTT	CAISESNGGTEAFF
TRBV5-8	.	.	TRBJ2-1	TGTGCCAGCAGCTTGGGCCGGGTTTCCTACAATGAGCAGTTCTTC	CASSLGRVSYNEQFF
TRBV29-1	.	once	TRBJ2-7	TGCAGCGGGGTAACTTCAGGGAACTACGAGCAGTACTTC	CSGVTSGNYEQYF
TRBV6-6	.	few	TRBJ1-5	TGTGCCAGCAGCTTAGCGAGACATAGCAATCAGCCCCAGCATTTT	CASSLARHSNQPQHF
TRBV10-1	TRBD1	.	TRBJ1-1	TGCGCCAGCAGTGCTGACAGGGGGCTTGGGACTGAAGCTTTCTTT	CASSADRGLGTEAFF
TRBV15	.	once	TRBJ1-5	TGTGCCACCAGCAGAGGCGGCAATCAGCCCCAGCATTTT	CATSRGGNQPQHF
TRBV27	TRBD1	.	TRBJ1-5	TGTGCCAGCAGCCCTACAGGGGATTGGAATCAGCCCCAGCATTTT	CASSPTGDWNQPQHF
TRBV7-2	TRBD2	.	TRBJ2-1	TGTGCCAGCAGCTGGCTAGCGGGAGGGGGCAATGAGCAGTTCTTC	CASSWLAGGGNEQFF
TRBV6-6	.	.	TRBJ1-2	TGTGCCAGCAGACCGGACTCTAACTATGGCTACACCTTC	CASRPDSNYGYTF
TRBV29-1	TRBD1	.	TRBJ1-1	TGCAGCGTGACTTGGACAGGGGGCAGGTATGCTGAAGCTTTCTTT	CSVTWTGGRYAEAFF
TRBV19	.	.	TRBJ2-7	TGTGCCAGTAGCAGGCTGGACAGCGACTCCTACGAGCAGTACTTC	CASSRLDSDSYEQYF
TRBV11-2	TRBD1	.	TRBJ1-3	TGTGCCAGCAGCTTACGTGGCAGGGGGAACACCATATATTTT	CASSLRGRGNTIYF
TRBV9	TRBD2	.	TRBJ2-5	TGTGCCAGCAGCGGTGGCCCGGGACTAGAGTTACTAGGAGAGACCCAGTACTTC	CASSGGPGLELLGETQYF
TRBV6-1	TRBD1	once	TRBJ2-7	TGTGCCAGCGCGGGACAGGGGAGACTCGAGCAGTACTTC	CASAGQGRLEQYF
TRBV11-3	TRBD2	.	TRBJ2-7	TGTGCCAGCAGCCCGGGGGGACACGAGCAGTACTTC	CASSPGGHEQYF
TRBV25-1	.	.	TRBJ2-6	TGTGCCAGCAGTGAACTCGGGGGCTCTGGGGCCAACGTCCTGACTTTC	CASSELGGSGANVLTF
TRBV9	TRBD1	.	TRBJ2-7	TGTGCCAGCAGCGTGGGACAGACGACCTACGAGCAGTACTTC	CASSVGQTTYEQYF
TRBV19	TRBD1	.	TRBJ1-1	TGTGCCAGTATTCCGACAGGGTGGAACACTGAAGCTTTCTTT	CASIPTGWNTEAFF
TRBV19	.	once	TRBJ2-1	TGTGCCAGTAGTATCCACAGGGGGAGGGATCCTAGTGAGCAGTTCTTC	CASSIHRGRDPSEQFF
TRBV6-6	.	once	TRBJ2-7	TGTGCCAGCAGTCCAAGGGGGACATACGAGCAGTATTTC	CASSPRGTYEQYF
TRBV19	TRBD2	.	TRBJ2-4	TGTGCCAGTAGTATAGTTCGGGGGGGTACCAAAAACATTCAGTACTTC	CASSIVRGGTKNIQYF
TRBV4-1	.	.	TRBJ1-2	TGCGCCAGCAGCCAGGTTCCCGGGGCTAACTATGGCTACACCTTC	CASSQVPGANYGYTF
TRBV7-2	.	.	TRBJ2-1	TGTGCCAGCAGCTCTGCAGGGGTGGGCCTAAATGAGCAGTTCTTC	CASSSAGVGLNEQFF
TRBV7-9	.	.	TRBJ1-2	TGTGCCAGCAGCCCAGGCAGGTCCACGGACTATGGCTACACCTTC	CASSPGRSTDYGYTF
TRBV7-6	.	.	TRBJ1-1	TGTGCCAGCAGCACCCGAGGGGGACCTGAAGCTTTCTTT	CASSTRGGPEAFF
TRBV29-1	.	.	TRBJ1-2	TGCAGCGTTGAATATTTCGGGGAAGGCTATGGCTACACCTTC	CSVEYFGEGYGYTF
TRBV19	.	.	TRBJ2-3	TGTGCCAGTAGTATAGACGGGTGGAATACGCAGTATTTT	CASSIDGWNTQYF
TRBV6-4	TRBD1	.	TRBJ1-2	TGTGCCAGCAGTGACTCGGGGACAGGGGGCGACTATGGCTACACCTTC	CASSDSGTGGDYGYTF
TRBV7-2	.	.	TRBJ1-2	TGTGCCAGCAGCTTAGACCGCCAGGGGAATGGCTACACCTTC	CASSLDRQGNGYTF
TRBV6-1	TRBD2	few	TRBJ2-3	TGTGCCAGCAGATCGGGACTAGCGGGCACAGATACGCAGTATTTT	CASRSGLAGTDTQYF
TRBV21-1	.	.	TRBJ2-7	TGTGCCAGCGGATGGCCCGGGTTCCTAGGCGAGCAGTACTTC	CASGWPGFLGEQYF
TRBV5-5	.	.	TRBJ1-2	TGTGCCAGCAGTCCGTTCGGACAGCTCAACTATGGCTACACCTTC	CASSPFGQLNYGYTF
TRBV29-1	.	few	TRBJ2-6	TGCAGCGTTGTGGACACTGGGGCCAACGTCCTGACTTTC	CSVVDTGANVLTF
TRBV7-9	TRBD2	few	TRBJ2-5	TGTGCCAGCAGCTTCTCGGGACTAGCGGGACACGAGGAGAAGACCCAGTACTTC	CASSFSGLAGHEEKTQYF
TRBV6-5	.	.	TRBJ1-5	TGTGCCAGCAGTCGACAGAGTAATCAGCCCCAGCATTTT	CASSRQSNQPQHF